The 25 T cell receptor beta chains below all came from one sample that was sequenced in a study of T-cell memory formation after mild COVID-19. TCRdb used MiXCR to reprocess the 5' RACE reads, holding one entry per CDR3 protein. Among about 210,000 distinct CDR3 sequences listed, roughly 10% were seen once. Sequenced input: PBMCs or a T cell subset sorted from them (not recorded which). Receptor source: a man younger than 35 who had mild COVID-19 (a few samples of this study predate the infection). Cell type and time point are not known.

The V call is TRBV20-1, the J call TRBJ1-1, with unresolved D. CDR1 DFQATT and CDR2 SNEGSKA come from the germline V gene (reference sequence). This CDR3 has 12 amino acids. Trimming took 3 bases from V and 4 from J, leaving 9 bases between them. CDR3 in amino acids: CSASSRCTEAFF. CDR3 nucleotides: TGCAGTGCTAGTAGCCGGTGCACTGAAGCTTTCTTT.

J is TRBJ2-1 and V is TRBV27, with D hard to call. Germline-derived CDR1 and CDR2 are MNHEY and SMNVEV (reference sequence). This CDR3 region has 14 residues. Trimming pared 0 bases from V and 9 bases from J, leaving 12 bases between. The DNA for the CDR3 is TGTGCCAGCAGTTTATCCCTCTGGAAGACTGAGCAGTTCTTC. Protein product: CASSLSLWKTEQFF.

This clonotype was counted ten times or more. The chain combines TRBV25-1 with TRBJ2-7; D unresolved. V was cut by 2 bases and J by 4 bases, with 12 bases left in between. CDR3 length: 14 residues. The germline CDR1 and CDR2 sequences are MGHDK and SYGVNS. The CDR3 DNA is TGTGCCAGCAGTGAAATGGGTTCTGGGTACGAGCAGTACTTC. Translation gives CASSEMGSGYEQYF.

The chain couples TRBV6-5 to TRBJ1-1, with D tentatively TRBD1 (6 bases). CDR1 and CDR2 (germline): MNHEY, SVGAGI. Trimming cost V 2 bases and J 4 bases, with 14 bases left between them. The CDR3 consists of 15 residues. For the CDR3, the DNA is TGTGCCAGCAGTTACAATTGGGGGGCCGTCACTGAAGCTTTCTTT. Residues: CASSYNWGAVTEAFF.

V is TRBV2 and J is TRBJ1-1, with 7 bases fitting TRBD1. The V and J ends lost 3 bases and 3 bases, in that order; junction bases with no gene match: 4. CDR1 SNHLY and CDR2 FYNNEI come from the germline V gene. The CDR3 spans 14 residues. This CDR3 is CASSEEGADTEAFF. Here the CDR3 DNA reads TGTGCCAGCAGTGAGGAGGGGGCTGACACTGAAGCTTTCTTT.

This chain connects TRBV7-3 to TRBJ1-5; D not certain. V lost 2 bases to trimming and J lost 7 bases, with 12 bases between them. CDR3 length equals 14 residues. Germline CDR1 and CDR2: SGHTA and FQGTGA. The CDR3 DNA sequence: TGTGCCAGCAGCTTAGTGGACCTTACACAGCCCCAGCATTTT. Translating it yields CASSLVDLTQPQHF.

This clonotype occurred a few times. This chain uses TRBV9 with TRBJ1-3; D ambiguous. The CDR3 extends over 14 amino acids. V gave up 0 bases and J gave up 0 bases, with 4 bases separating them. Germline CDR1 is SGDLS and CDR2 is YYNGEE. This chain's CDR3 is CASSVDPSGNTIYF. The CDR3 DNA sequence: TGTGCCAGCAGCGTAGATCCCTCTGGAAACACCATATATTTT.

The rearrangement joins TRBV7-3 to TRBJ1-1, with D hard to call. The length of the CDR3 is 13 residues. V shed 3 bases and J shed 3 bases, with 8 bases lying between them. Germline assignment: CDR1 SGHTA and CDR2 FQGTGA. CDR3 protein: CASSLAEDTEAFF. The CDR3 DNA follows: TGTGCCAGCAGCTTGGCAGAAGACACTGAAGCTTTCTTT. Variable domain in full (rest from reference TRBV7-3 and TRBJ1-1): GAGVSQTPSNKVTEKGKYVELRCDPISGHTALYWYRQSLGQGPEFLIYFQGTGAADDSGLPNDRFFAVRPEGSVSTLKIQRTERGDSAVYLCASSLAEDTEAFFGQGTRLTVV.

In its sample, this clonotype was seen a few times. In DNA, the CDR3 is TGCAGTGCTAGAGATCGCAGGGCGGGTGGAAACACCATATATTTT. It is translated as CSARDRRAGGNTIYF. V and J are TRBV20-1 and TRBJ1-3; tentative D call: TRBD1 (5 bases). Trimming pared 0 bases from V and 3 bases from J, leaving 12 bases between. CDR1 is DFQATT, CDR2 SNEGSKA, per germline (reference sequence). This CDR3 spans 15 amino acids.

This clonotype has just a few counts. The chain joins TRBV2 to TRBJ2-3; 10 bases agree with TRBD2. The CDR3 extends over 15 amino acids. The germline gives CDR1 SNHLY, CDR2 FYNNEI. The V gene end was trimmed by 6 bases and the J gene end by 3 bases; junction bases not matched to a gene: 6. The CDR3 loop reads CASRATSGVTDTQYF. The CDR3 DNA reads TGTGCCAGCAGAGCTACTAGCGGGGTAACAGATACGCAGTATTTT.

V gene TRBV21-1 combines with J gene TRBJ2-7; no DNA check was done on the table's D call, TRBD1. TRBV21-1 is a pseudogene locus. The CDR3 runs 16 residues. This CDR3 reads CASSKVAGTGVFEQYV. Written as DNA, the CDR3 is TGTGCCAGCAGCAAAGTAGCTGGGACAGGGGTATTCGAGCAGTACGTC.

J is TRBJ2-4 and V is TRBV7-2; D may be TRBD1 (6 bases). The germline V gene has CDR1 SGHTA and CDR2 FQGNSA. There are 15 residues in the CDR3. The V and J ends lost 2 bases and 5 bases respectively, with 13 bases between them. The CDR3 is CASSLSGGPQNIQYF. CDR3 in DNA: TGTGCCAGCAGCTTATCTGGGGGCCCCCAAAACATTCAGTACTTC.

The V gene is TRBV7-2, the J gene TRBJ1-6; D unclear. This CDR3 is built from 14 residues. The germline gives CDR1 SGHTA, CDR2 FQGNSA. The germline V and J ends were trimmed by 6 bases and 10 bases, with 16 bases remaining between them. The CDR3 coding sequence is TGTGCCAGCAGTCTCCCCGGGTTACGGTCACCCCTCCACTTT. Translation gives CASSLPGLRSPLHF.

This chain uses TRBV6-2 or TRBV6-3 with TRBJ2-1, with D possibly matching TRBD1 (5 bases). Germline V lookup: CDR1 MNHEY, CDR2 SVGEGT. The CDR3 runs 13 residues. V dropped 8 bases and J dropped 6 bases, with 14 bases sitting between them. As DNA, the CDR3 is TGTGCCAGCCTACCCCAGGGTATCAATGAGCAGTTCTTC. Encoded protein: CASLPQGINEQFF.

This clonotype was detected ten times or more. V gene TRBV7-9 combines with J gene TRBJ2-5; TRBD1 matches 10 bases. The CDR3 covers 15 residues. The V gene's germline CDR1 is SEHNR and CDR2 FQNEAQ (reference sequence). V was clipped by 4 bases and J by 5 bases; unmatched bases: 7. CDR3 sequence: CASSSRQGAGETQYF. The CDR3 coding sequence is TGTGCCAGCAGCTCTCGACAGGGGGCCGGTGAGACCCAGTACTTC.

This chain uses TRBV10-3 with TRBJ2-7, with TRBD1 matching 10 bases. The V gene end was trimmed by 6 bases and the J gene end by 1 base; junction bases not matched to a gene: 6. Germline V gene data show CDR1 as ENHRY and CDR2 as SYGVKD. The CDR3 runs to 15 residues. The DNA for the CDR3 is TGTGCCATCAGCTCCGGGACAGGGGTATCCTACGAGCAGTACTTC. Residues: CAISSGTGVSYEQYF.

V gene TRBV5-1 combines with J gene TRBJ2-3; the match to TRBD1 covers 10 bases. This CDR3 spans 18 amino acids. The V and J ends lost 4 bases and 4 bases, in that order; junction bases with no gene match: 15. In germline, CDR1 is SGHRS, CDR2 YFSETQ. The CDR3 region is CASSPSPGTGAGADTQYF. Written as DNA, the CDR3 is TGCGCCAGCAGCCCAAGTCCCGGGACAGGGGCTGGGGCAGATACGCAGTATTTT.

This chain connects TRBV5-1 to TRBJ1-2; weak D call: TRBD1 (6 bases). This CDR3 contains 17 residues. Per germline, CDR1 SGHRS and CDR2 YFSETQ. V gave up 0 bases and J gave up 6 bases, with 21 bases separating them. The CDR3 DNA reads TGCGCCAGCAGCTTGGTCGCAGGGGTCTTAGGATCAAATGGCTACACCTTC. Translation gives CASSLVAGVLGSNGYTF.

A few counts support this clonotype. The junction departs from the called germline gene at one end, perhaps through a read error. The chain carries TRBV7-7 and TRBJ1-5; D uncertain. Germline V CDR1 and CDR2: SSHAT, FNYEAQ (reference sequence). The CDR3 spans 19 residues. This CDR3 is CASSASSGISGWGNQPQHF. In DNA form, the CDR3 reads TGTGCTAGCAGCGCGTCCTCGGGGATATCTGGATGGGGCAATCAGCCCCAGCATTTT.

V and J are TRBV7-8 and TRBJ1-1, with a weak D call TRBD1 (6 bases). The CDR3 runs to 16 residues. CDR1 and CDR2 (germline): SGHVS, FQNEAQ. Trimming shortened V by 5 bases and J by 4 bases, and 20 bases separated the two germline ends. The CDR3, as DNA: TGTGCCAGCAGCCCGGGGGCTAGGGGGATCGGCACTGAAGCTTTCTTT. Translated: CASSPGARGIGTEAFF.

This clonotype came up many times. The chain recombines TRBV5-1 with TRBJ2-5; a possible D gene is TRBD1 (6 bases). The V end lost 0 bases, the J end lost 4 bases, and 10 bases lay between the germline ends. The germline V gene encodes CDR1 SGHRS and CDR2 YFSETQ. This CDR3 comprises 14 residues. The DNA for the CDR3 is TGCGCCAGCAGCTTGGACAGGGCGGTAGAGACCCAGTACTTC. This sequence encodes CASSLDRAVETQYF.

The chain has TRBV24-1 and TRBJ2-4; 8 positions match TRBD1. The germline V gene has CDR1 KGHDR and CDR2 SFDVKD. V was pared by 5 bases and J by 5 bases, with 13 bases of the junction left unmatched. This CDR3 is built from 17 residues. In nucleotides, the CDR3 is TGTGCCACCAGTGTCACAGACAGGGGACTGATTGAAAACATTCAGTACTTC. This translates into CATSVTDRGLIENIQYF.

The rearrangement uses TRBV6-5 and TRBJ2-1, with a tentative D call TRBD2 (7 bases). CDR1 is MNHEY and CDR2 is SVGAGI in the germline V gene. CDR3 size: 17 residues. V was clipped by 0 bases and J by 2 bases, with 14 bases between them. The CDR3 region has the DNA TGTGCCAGCAGTTACTCGATAGGGGGGGCCCCCTACAATGAGCAGTTCTTC. This gives the protein CASSYSIGGAPYNEQFF.

There are a few counts of this clonotype. The chain combines TRBV7-9 with TRBJ2-3; 9 bases are a match to TRBD2. This CDR3 contains 13 residues. J was trimmed by 6 bases and V by 6 bases; bases with no gene match: 4. Germline-derived CDR1 and CDR2 are SEHNR and FQNEAQ (reference sequence). Here the CDR3 DNA reads TGTGCCAGCAGAGCGAGCGGGGGGGATACGCAGTATTTT. This translates into CASRASGGDTQYF.

This clonotype has more than one count but fewer than ten. This chain uses TRBV20-1 with TRBJ1-6; tentative D call: TRBD1 (5 bases). Deletions cut 3 bases from V and 12 bases from J, with 27 bases between. This CDR3 comprises 17 residues. Germline values: CDR1 DFQATT, CDR2 SNEGSKA (reference sequence). CDR3 residues: CSASKAGRWQAREPLHF. The CDR3, as DNA: TGCAGTGCTAGTAAGGCAGGGCGGTGGCAAGCTCGAGAACCCCTCCACTTT.